This paragraph reports one TCR beta chain. At the time of sampling, donors were nominally healthy, though unrecorded immune exposures were likely. These data originate in a study of cytomegalovirus exposure and HLA in healthy donors. At the level of the study: Approximately 77 million unique TCRs from HLA-typed donors were held in an early release of data.

Germline-derived CDR1 and CDR2 are SGHNT and YYREEE (reference sequence). J gave up 5 bases and V 6 bases, and 11 bases lay outside the gene matches. The CDR3 loop spans 16 amino acids. Researchers ran the PCR with 60 Vbeta and 13 Jbeta primers. Profiling relied on immunoSEQ multiplex PCR, and the TCRdb table lists in-frame clones only, not all of them. The table gives tens of thousands of clones; the top ten clones make up less than 5.5% of it. The sequence came from a woman aged 40 to 50 in good health and CMV-seropositive. The sequenced sample was PBMCs. The V gene is TRBV5-4, the J gene TRBJ2-2; 9 bases agree with TRBD2. DNA for the CDR3: TGTGCCAGCACCCGAGGAAATAGCGGGAGTACCGGGGAGCTGTTTTTT. Translated: CASTRGNSGSTGELFF.